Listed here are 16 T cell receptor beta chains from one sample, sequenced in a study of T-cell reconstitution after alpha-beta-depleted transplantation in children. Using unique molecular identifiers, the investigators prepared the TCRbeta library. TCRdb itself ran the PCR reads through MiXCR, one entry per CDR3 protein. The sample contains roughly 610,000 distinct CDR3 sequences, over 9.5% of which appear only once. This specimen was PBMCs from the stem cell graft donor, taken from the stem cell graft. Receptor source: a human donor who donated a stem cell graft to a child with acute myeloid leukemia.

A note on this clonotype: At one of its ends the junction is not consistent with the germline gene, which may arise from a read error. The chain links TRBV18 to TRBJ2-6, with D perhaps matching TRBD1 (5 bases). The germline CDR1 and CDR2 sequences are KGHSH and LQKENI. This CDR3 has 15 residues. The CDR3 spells CASSPPGSGANVPTF. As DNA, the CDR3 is TGTGCCAGCTCACCACCAGGCTCTGGGGCCAACGTCCCGACTTTC.

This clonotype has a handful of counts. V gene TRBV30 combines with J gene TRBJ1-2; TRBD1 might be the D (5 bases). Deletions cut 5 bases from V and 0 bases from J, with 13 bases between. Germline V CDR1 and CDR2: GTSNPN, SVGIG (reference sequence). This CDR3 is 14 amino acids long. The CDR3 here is CAWEAGQANYGYTF. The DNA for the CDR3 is TGTGCCTGGGAGGCAGGGCAGGCTAACTATGGCTACACCTTC.

The chain's CDR3 is CASSLGPVGTGELFF. The CDR3 DNA reads as TGTGCCAGCAGCCTTGGGCCCGTCGGGACCGGGGAGCTGTTTTTT. This rearrangement joins TRBV5-4 to TRBJ2-2; D is unresolved. V gave up 4 bases and J gave up 5 bases, with 15 bases separating them. Germline-derived CDR1 and CDR2 are SGHNT and YYREEE (reference sequence). This CDR3 region has 15 residues.

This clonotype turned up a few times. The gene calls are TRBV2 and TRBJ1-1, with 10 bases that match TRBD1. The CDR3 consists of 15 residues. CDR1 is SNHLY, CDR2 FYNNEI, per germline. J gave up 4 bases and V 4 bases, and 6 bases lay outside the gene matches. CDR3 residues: CASSGGTGDFTEAFF. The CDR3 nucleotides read TGTGCCAGCAGTGGCGGGACAGGGGATTTCACTGAAGCTTTCTTT.

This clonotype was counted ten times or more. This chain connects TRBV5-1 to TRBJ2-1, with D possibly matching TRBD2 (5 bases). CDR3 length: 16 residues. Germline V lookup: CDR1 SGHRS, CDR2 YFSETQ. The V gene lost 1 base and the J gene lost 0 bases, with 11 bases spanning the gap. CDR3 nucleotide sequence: TGCGCCAGCAGCTTGTTTTTAGCGAGCTCCTACAATGAGCAGTTCTTC. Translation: CASSLFLASSYNEQFF.

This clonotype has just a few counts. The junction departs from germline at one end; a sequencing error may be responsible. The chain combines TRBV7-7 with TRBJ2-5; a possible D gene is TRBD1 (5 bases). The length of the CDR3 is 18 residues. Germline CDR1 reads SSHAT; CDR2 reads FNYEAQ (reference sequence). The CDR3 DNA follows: TGTGCTAGCAGCTTGTGGGGCAGGGCCGTTTCAGGACAAGAGACCCAGTACTTC. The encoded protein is CASSLWGRAVSGQETQYF.

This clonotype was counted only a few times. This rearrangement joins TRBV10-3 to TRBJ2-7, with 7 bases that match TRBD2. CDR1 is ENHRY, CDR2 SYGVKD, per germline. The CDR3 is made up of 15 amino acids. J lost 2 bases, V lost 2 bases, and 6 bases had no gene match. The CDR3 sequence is CAISEGSGAPYEQYF. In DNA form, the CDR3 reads TGTGCCATCAGTGAGGGAAGCGGGGCACCCTACGAGCAGTACTTC.

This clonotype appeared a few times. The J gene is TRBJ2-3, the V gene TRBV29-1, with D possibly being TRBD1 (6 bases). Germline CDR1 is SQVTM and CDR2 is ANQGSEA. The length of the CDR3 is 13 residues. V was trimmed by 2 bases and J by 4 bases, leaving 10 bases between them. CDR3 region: CSVENRAPDTQYF. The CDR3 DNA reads TGCAGCGTTGAAAACAGGGCCCCAGATACGCAGTATTTT.

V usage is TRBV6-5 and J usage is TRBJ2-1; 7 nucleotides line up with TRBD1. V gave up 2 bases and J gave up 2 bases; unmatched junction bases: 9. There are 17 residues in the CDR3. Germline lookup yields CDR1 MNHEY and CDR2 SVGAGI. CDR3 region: CASSYRGQSLAYNEQFF. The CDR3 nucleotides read TGTGCCAGCAGTTACCGGGGACAGTCCCTCGCCTACAATGAGCAGTTCTTC.

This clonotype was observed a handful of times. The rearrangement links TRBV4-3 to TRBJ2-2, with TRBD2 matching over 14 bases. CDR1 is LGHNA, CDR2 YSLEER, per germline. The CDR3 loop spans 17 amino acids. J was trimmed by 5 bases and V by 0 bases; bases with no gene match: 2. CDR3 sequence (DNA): TGCGCCAGCAGCCAAGAGGGACTAGCGGGAGATACCGGGGAGCTGTTTTTT. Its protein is CASSQEGLAGDTGELFF.

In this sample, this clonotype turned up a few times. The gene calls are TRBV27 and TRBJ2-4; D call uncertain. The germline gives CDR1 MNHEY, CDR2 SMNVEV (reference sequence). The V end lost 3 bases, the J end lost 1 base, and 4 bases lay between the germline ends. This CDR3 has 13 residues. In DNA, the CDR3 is TGTGCCAGCAGTTTGATGGCCAAAAACATTCAGTACTTC. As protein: CASSLMAKNIQYF.

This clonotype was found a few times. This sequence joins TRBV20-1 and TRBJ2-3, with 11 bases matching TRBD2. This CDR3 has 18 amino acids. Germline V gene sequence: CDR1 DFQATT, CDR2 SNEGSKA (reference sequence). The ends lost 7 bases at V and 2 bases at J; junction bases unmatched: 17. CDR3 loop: CSGSGPSLAGGPTDTQYF. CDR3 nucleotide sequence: TGCAGTGGAAGCGGGCCCAGTCTAGCGGGAGGACCCACAGATACGCAGTATTTT.

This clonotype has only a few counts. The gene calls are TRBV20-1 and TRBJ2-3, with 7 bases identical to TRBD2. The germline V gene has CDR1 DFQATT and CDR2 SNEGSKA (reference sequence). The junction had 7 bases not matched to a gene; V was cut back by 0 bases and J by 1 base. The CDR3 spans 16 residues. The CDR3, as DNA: TGCAGTGCTAGAGATGAGGGGAGGGCCGGCACAGATACGCAGTATTTT. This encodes CSARDEGRAGTDTQYF.

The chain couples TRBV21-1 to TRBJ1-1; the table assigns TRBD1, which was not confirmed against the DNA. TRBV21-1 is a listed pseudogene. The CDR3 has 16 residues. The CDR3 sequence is CASSTFSLVGGTEAFF. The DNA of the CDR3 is TGTGCCAGCAGCACCTTCTCACTCGTAGGGGGGACTGAAGCTTTCTTT.

CDR3 loop: CAISAIGTSGSQETQYF. The CDR3 region has the DNA TGTGCCATCAGCGCCATCGGGACTAGCGGGAGTCAAGAGACCCAGTACTTC. This sequence joins TRBV10-3 and TRBJ2-5, with 14 bases matching TRBD2. The V gene end was trimmed by 6 bases and the J gene end by 2 bases; junction bases not matched to a gene: 8. Germline-derived CDR1 and CDR2 are ENHRY and SYGVKD. The CDR3 has 17 amino acids.

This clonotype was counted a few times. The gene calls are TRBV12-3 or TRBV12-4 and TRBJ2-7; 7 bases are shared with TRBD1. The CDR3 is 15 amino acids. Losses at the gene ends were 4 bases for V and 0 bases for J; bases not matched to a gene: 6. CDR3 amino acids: CASSSGQAFSYEQYF. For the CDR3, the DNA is TGTGCCAGCAGTTCCGGACAGGCGTTCTCCTACGAGCAGTACTTC.